This record concerns one T cell receptor beta chain sequence. Its antigen is not identified. Germline CDR1 SGHDT, CDR2 YYEEEE. The CDR3 covers 16 residues. The V end was cut by 2 bases, the J end by 1 base, with 12 bases between. These data are taken from a study of OX40 agonist ivuxolimab in advanced cancers. Study summary: It was ivuxolimab, an agonistic anti-OX40 (CD134) antibody, that patients were treated with. Overall study findings and caveats: Expansion of clones was among the lowest in partial responders at 0.1-3.0 mg/kg. Clones of CD4+ and CD8+ blood T cells grew by week 6 at doses of 0.1 to 3.0 mg/kg. Also showing low normalized T-cell clonal expansion were some of the nonresponders.

Using immunoSEQ multiplex PCR, the repertoire was profiled, and TCRdb retains in-frame clones only, with some absent. The sample contains some 76,000 clones, roughly 92% of which appear only once. The material sequenced was CD4+ or CD8+ T cells sorted from blood, taken in a trial of the OX40 agonist ivuxolimab. The TCR was taken from an adult with an advanced solid tumor such as melanoma, head and neck, liver or kidney cancer. The chain carries TRBV5-6 and TRBJ2-2; no reliable D call. The CDR3 region is CASSFLGHGNTGELFF. The CDR3 nucleotides are TGTGCCAGCAGCTTCTTGGGCCACGGGAACACCGGGGAGCTGTTTTTT. Complete variable domain (other parts from reference TRBV5-6 and TRBJ2-2): DAGVTQSPTHLIKTRGQQVTLRCSPKSGHDTVSWYQQALGQGPQFIFQYYEEEERQRGNFPDRFSGHQFPNYSSELNVNALLLGDSALYLCASSFLGHGNTGELFFGEGSRLTVL.